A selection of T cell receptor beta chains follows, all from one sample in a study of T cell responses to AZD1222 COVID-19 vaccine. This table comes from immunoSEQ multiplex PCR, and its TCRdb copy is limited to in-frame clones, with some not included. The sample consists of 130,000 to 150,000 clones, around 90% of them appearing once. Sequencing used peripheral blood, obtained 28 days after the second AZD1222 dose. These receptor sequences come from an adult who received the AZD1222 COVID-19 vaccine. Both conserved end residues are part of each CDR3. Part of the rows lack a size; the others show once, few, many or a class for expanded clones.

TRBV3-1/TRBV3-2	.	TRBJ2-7	CASSQGTSGISYEQYF
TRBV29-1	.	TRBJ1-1	CSVSGILTNTEAFF
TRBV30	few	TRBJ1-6	CAWSEIGSPLHF
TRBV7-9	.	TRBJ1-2	CASSLDAGSYTF
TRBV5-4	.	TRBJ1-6	CASTEWGTRGSPLHF
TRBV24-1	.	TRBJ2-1	CATPFPGGKTYNEQFF
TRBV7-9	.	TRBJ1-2	CASSLGRVFYGYTF
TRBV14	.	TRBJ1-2	CASSQISGGRRKNDGYTF
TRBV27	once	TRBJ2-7	CASSSTSRNSGRSHEQYF
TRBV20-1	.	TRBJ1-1	CSASRASAFF